The entry below describes one T cell receptor beta chain. Cohort allocation depended upon clinical history that participants reported. The data stem from a study of blood T cell repertoires in COVID-19. Study-level background: The United States, Italy and Spain were the sources of the acute and convalescent COVID-19 samples.

Measured with immunoSEQ multiplex PCR; TCRdb has only the in-frame clones, and not every one. The sample lists fewer than 250,000 clones, 80% to 90% occurring once. Sequencing was carried out using PBMCs or T cells enriched from blood (not recorded which). This receptor was obtained from a young man in a cohort exposed to, infected with or recovered from COVID-19 (not recorded which).

CDR3 protein: CASSVGLSSSTDTQYF. The CDR3 bases are TGTGCCAGCAGCGTAGGACTATCATCTAGCACAGATACGCAGTATTTT. The V gene is TRBV9, the J gene TRBJ2-3; TRBD2 is a possible D gene (5 bases). This CDR3 has 16 residues. V lost 0 bases, J lost 0 bases, and 11 bases lay in between. Germline loops: CDR1 SGDLS, CDR2 YYNGEE.